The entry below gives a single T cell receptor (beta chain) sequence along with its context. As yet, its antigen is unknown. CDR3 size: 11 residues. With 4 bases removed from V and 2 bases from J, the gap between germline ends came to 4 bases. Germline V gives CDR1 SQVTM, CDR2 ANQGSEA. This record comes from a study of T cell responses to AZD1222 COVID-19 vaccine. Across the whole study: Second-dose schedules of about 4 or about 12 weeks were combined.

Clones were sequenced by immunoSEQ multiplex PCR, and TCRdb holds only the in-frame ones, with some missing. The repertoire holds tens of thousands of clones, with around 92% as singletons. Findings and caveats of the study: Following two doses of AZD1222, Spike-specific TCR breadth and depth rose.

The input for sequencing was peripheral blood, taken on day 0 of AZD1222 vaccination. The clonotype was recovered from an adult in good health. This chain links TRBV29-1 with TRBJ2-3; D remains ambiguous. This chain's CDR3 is CSVGDTDTQYF. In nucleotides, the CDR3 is TGCAGCGTTGGAGACACAGATACGCAGTATTTT.